A single sample gave rise to the 5 T cell receptor beta chains below, sequenced in a study of STAT5B mutations in CD4+ large granular lymphocyte leukemia. The repertoire was sequenced with immunoSEQ multiplex PCR; TCRdb's copy has only in-frame clones and lacks some. The table shows approximately 25,000 clones, with 74% occurring only once. The sequenced material came from CD4+ T cells from blood buffy coats. The receptors were gathered from a human donor in good health.

The rearrangement uses TRBV4-1 and TRBJ2-2; tentative D call: TRBD1 (6 bases). The germline CDR1 and CDR2 sequences are MGHRA and YSYEKL. The CDR3 is 19 amino acids. The V gene lost 5 bases and the J gene lost 0 bases, with 22 bases spanning the gap. The chain's CDR3 is CASSKISSGTISNTGELFF. The CDR3 bases are TGCGCCAGCAGCAAAATCTCCTCCGGGACAATATCGAACACCGGGGAGCTGTTTTTT.

This clone was seen a handful of times. The genes are TRBV7-6 and TRBJ1-1; a weak D match, TRBD1 (5 bases). Trimming took off 6 bases at V and 0 bases at J, with 14 bases between the two ends. The germline CDR1 and CDR2 sequences are SGHVS and FNYEAQ. There are 15 residues in the CDR3. For the CDR3, the DNA is TGTGCCAGCAGTTTGGGGCATTTCATGAACACTGAAGCTTTCTTT. It yields the protein CASSLGHFMNTEAFF.

The chain joins TRBV27 to TRBJ2-7; D tentatively reads TRBD1 or TRBD2 (5 bases each). Germline V gene data show CDR1 as MNHEY and CDR2 as SMNVEV (reference sequence). This CDR3 region has 15 residues. Trimming stripped 3 bases from V and 3 bases from J, with 15 bases between. The CDR3 DNA sequence: TGTGCCAGCAGTTTGGGGGTCGGAGCAGTCTACGAGCAGTACTTC. Translated, it gives CASSLGVGAVYEQYF.

The sample holds a few counts of this clone. This sequence joins TRBV18 and TRBJ1-1, with D possibly TRBD1 on 5 matching bases. The CDR3 is made up of 12 amino acids. Germline CDR1 and CDR2: KGHSH and LQKENI. Trimming removed 6 bases at V and 7 bases at J, with 12 bases between. CDR3 loop: CASSHGTVEAFF. The CDR3, as DNA: TGTGCCAGCTCCCATGGGACGGTTGAAGCTTTCTTT.

This clone was found a few times. CDR3 loop: CASSPRGYNEQFF. The CDR3, as DNA: TGTGCCAGTAGTCCTCGAGGATACAATGAGCAGTTCTTC. The chain employs TRBV19 and TRBJ2-1, with D unresolved. Trimming took 5 bases from V and 4 from J, leaving 9 bases between them. The CDR3 has 13 amino acids. Germline V gives CDR1 LNHDA, CDR2 SQIVND (reference sequence).